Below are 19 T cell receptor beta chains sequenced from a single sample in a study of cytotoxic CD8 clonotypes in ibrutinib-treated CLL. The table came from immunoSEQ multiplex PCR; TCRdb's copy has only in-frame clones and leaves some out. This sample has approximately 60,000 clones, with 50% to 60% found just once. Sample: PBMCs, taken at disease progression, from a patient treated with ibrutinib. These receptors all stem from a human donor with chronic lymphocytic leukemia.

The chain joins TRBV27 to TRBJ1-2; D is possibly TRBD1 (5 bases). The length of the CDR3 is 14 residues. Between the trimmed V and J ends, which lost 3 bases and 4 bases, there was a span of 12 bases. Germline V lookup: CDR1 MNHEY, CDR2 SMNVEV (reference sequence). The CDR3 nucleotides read TGTGCCAGCAGTTTTATTGGGGGGACCTATGGCTACACCTTC. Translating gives CASSFIGGTYGYTF.

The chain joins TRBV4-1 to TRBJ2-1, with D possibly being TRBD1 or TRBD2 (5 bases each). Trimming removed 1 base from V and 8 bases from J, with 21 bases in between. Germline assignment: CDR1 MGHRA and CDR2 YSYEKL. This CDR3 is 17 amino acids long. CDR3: CASSQGSGRALGHEQFF. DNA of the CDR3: TGCGCCAGCAGCCAAGGGAGCGGCAGGGCGTTGGGCCATGAGCAGTTCTTC.

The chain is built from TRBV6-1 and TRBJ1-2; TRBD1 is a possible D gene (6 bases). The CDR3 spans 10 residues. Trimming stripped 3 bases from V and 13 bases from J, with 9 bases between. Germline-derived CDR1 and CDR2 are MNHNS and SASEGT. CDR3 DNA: TGTGCCAGCAGTGAGAAGGGGGGCACCTTC. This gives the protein CASSEKGGTF.

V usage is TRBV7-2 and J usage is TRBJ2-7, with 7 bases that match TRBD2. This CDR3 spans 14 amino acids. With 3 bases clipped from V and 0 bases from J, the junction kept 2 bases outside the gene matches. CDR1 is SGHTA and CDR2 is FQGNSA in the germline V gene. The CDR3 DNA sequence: TGTGCCAGCAGCTTTGCGGGAGTCTCCTACGAGCAGTACTTC. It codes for CASSFAGVSYEQYF.

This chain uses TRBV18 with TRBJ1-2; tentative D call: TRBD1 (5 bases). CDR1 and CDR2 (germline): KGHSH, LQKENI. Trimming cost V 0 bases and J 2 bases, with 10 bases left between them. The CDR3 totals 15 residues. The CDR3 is CASSPPQGRNYGYTF. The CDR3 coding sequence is TGTGCCAGCTCACCACCGCAGGGAAGAAACTATGGCTACACCTTC.

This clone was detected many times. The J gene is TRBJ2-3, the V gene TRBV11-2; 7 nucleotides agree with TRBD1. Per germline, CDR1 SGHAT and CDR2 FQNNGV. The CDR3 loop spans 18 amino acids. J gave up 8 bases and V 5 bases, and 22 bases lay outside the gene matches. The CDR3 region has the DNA TGTGCCAGCAGCCCCAGCGACCTGGACCGGACAGGCGGACCTACGCAGTATTTT. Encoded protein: CASSPSDLDRTGGPTQYF.

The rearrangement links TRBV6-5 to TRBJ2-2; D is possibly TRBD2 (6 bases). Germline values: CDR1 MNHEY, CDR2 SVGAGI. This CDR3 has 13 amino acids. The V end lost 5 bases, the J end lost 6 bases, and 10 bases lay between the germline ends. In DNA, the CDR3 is TGTGCCAGCAGTGCGCGACTAGCCGGGGAGCTGTTTTTT. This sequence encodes CASSARLAGELFF.

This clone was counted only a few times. The CDR3, as DNA: TGTGCCAGCAGTTTATCTCTTTCATTTTGGACAGGGGGAAGTGGCTACACCTTC. Amino acid sequence: CASSLSLSFWTGGSGYTF. V and J are TRBV27 and TRBJ1-2; 10 nucleotides align to TRBD1. The V segment lost 0 bases and the J segment 7 bases; nucleotides outside the gene matches: 14. Germline V gene lookup returns CDR1 MNHEY and CDR2 SMNVEV (reference sequence). CDR3 length: 18 amino acids.

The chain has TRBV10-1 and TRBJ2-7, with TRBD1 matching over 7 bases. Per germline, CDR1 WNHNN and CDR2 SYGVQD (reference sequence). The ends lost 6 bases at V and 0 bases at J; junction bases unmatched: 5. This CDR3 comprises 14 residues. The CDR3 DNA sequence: TGCGCCAGCAGCCCCCGACAGGGCTCCTACGAGCAGTACTTC. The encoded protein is CASSPRQGSYEQYF.

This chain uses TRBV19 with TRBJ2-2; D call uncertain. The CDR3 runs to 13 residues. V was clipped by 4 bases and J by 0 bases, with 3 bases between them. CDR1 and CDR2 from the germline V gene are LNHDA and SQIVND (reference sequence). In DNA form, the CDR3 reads TGTGCCAGTAGTAGCCCGAACACCGGGGAGCTGTTTTTT. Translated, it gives CASSSPNTGELFF.

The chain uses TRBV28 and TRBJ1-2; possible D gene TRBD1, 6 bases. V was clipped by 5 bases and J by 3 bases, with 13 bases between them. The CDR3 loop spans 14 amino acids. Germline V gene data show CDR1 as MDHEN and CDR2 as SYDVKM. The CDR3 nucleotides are TGTGCCAGCAGTATACAGGGACCCTACTATGGCTACACCTTC. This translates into CASSIQGPYYGYTF.

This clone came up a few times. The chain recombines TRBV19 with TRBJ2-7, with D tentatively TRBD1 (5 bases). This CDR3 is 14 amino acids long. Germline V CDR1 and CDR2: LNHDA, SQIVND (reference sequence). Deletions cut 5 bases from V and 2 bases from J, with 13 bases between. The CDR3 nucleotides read TGTGCCAGTAGTTGGCAGGGTACCACCTACGAGCAGTACTTC. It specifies CASSWQGTTYEQYF.

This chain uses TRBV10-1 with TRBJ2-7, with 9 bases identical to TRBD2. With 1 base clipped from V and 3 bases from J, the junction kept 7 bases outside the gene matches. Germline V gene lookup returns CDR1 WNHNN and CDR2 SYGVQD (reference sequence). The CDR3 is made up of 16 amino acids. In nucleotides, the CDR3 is TGCGCCAGCAGTGAGTTATTTGCGGGAGGGAACTACGAGCAGTACTTC. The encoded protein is CASSELFAGGNYEQYF.

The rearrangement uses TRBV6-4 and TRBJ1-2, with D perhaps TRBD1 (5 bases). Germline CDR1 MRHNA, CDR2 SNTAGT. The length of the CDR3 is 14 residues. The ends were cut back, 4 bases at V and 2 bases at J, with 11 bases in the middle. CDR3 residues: CASSAGFGNYGYTF. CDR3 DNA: TGTGCCAGCAGTGCAGGGTTTGGGAACTATGGCTACACCTTC.

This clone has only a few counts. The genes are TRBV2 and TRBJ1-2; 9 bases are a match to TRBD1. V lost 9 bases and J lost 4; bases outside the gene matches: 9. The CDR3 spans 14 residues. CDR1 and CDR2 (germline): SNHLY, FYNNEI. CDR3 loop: CASWDRTGAYGYTF. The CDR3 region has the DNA TGTGCCAGTTGGGACCGGACAGGGGCCTATGGCTACACCTTC.

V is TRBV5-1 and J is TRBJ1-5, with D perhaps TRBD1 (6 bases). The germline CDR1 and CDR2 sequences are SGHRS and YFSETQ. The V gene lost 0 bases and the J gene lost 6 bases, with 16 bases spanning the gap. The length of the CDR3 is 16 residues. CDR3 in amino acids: CASSLGPFGGGQPQHF. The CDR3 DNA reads TGCGCCAGCAGCTTGGGGCCGTTTGGGGGCGGTCAGCCCCAGCATTTT.

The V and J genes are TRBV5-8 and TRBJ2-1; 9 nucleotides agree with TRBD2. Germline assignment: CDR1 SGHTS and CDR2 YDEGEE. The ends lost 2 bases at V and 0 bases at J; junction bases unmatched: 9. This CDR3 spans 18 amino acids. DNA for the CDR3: TGTGCCAGCAGCTTCTGGGCTAGCGGGACAAGCTCCTACAATGAGCAGTTCTTC. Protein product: CASSFWASGTSSYNEQFF.

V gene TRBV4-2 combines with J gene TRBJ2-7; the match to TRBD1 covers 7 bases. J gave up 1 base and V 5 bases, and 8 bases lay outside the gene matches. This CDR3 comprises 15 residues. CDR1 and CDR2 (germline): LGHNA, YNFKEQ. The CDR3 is CASSTGTDLSYEQYF. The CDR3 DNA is TGTGCCAGCAGCACCGGGACAGACTTATCCTACGAGCAGTACTTC.

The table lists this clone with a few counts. In DNA form, the CDR3 reads TGTGCCAGCACAACTAGCGGGGGGGCTGGAGATACGCAGTATTTT. This encodes CASTTSGGAGDTQYF. This chain joins TRBV2 and TRBJ2-3; the match to TRBD2 covers 13 bases. The ends lost 7 bases at V and 5 bases at J; junction bases unmatched: 6. Looked up from germline, CDR1 is SNHLY and CDR2 is FYNNEI. CDR3 length equals 15 residues.